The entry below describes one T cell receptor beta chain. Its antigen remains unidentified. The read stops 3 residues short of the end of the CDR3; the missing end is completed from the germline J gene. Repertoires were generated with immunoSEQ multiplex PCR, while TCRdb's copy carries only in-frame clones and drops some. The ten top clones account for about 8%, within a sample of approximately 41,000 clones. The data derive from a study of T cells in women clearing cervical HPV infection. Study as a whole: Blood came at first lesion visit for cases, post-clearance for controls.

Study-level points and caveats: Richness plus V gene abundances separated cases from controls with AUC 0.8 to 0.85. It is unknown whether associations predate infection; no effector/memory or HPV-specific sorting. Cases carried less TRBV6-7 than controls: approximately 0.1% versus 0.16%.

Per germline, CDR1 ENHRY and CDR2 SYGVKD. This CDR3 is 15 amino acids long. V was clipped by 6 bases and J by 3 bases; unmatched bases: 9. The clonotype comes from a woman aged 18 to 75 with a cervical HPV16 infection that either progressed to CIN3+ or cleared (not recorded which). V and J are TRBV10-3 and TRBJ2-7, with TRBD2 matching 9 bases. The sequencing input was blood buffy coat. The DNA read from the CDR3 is TGTGCCATCAGGCAGGAACTAGCGGGTAGCTACGAG. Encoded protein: CAIRQELAGSYE. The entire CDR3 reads CAIRQELAGSYEQYF.